This T cell receptor (beta chain) comes out of a study of brain T cells in children with intractable seizures. With respect to this clone: Its antigen is unidentified.

Sequencing was performed with immunoSEQ multiplex PCR; in TCRdb, only in-frame clones are kept and a portion is missing. The sample comprises around 41,000 clones, about 93% of which are singletons, and 6.3% rests with the top ten. General observations from the study: Viral specificity was inferred only from CDR3 similarity; HCMV serostatus was unknown. Pre-surgery blood may have been undersampled, hiding some clones.

Sequencing was limited to surgery cases with top T cell transcript signatures in brain tissue. Patients received at least one anti-epileptic drug before surgery. The TCR comes from a girl aged 2 to 10 with tuberous sclerosis and intractable seizures. The sample in question was peripheral blood, obtained at surgery.

CDR3 sequence (DNA): TGTGCCAGCAGGGGGGGACAGGGGCGAAGTTCACCCCTCCACTTT. It translates to CASRGGQGRSSPLHF. The J gene is TRBJ1-6, the V gene TRBV28; 10 nucleotides align to TRBD1. The junction had 8 bases not matched to a gene; V was cut back by 6 bases and J by 9 bases. Germline assignment: CDR1 MDHEN and CDR2 SYDVKM. CDR3 length: 15 residues.